This T cell receptor beta chain was retrieved from a study of tumor-infiltrating lymphocytes in oesophageal squamous cell carcinoma. TCRdb independently ran MiXCR on the PCR reads; one entry per CDR3 protein. The repertoire holds over 10,000 distinct CDR3 sequences, with roughly 60% as singletons. Looked up from germline, CDR1 is LGHNT and CDR2 is FRNRAP. V was trimmed by 1 base and J by 5 bases, leaving 12 bases between them. The CDR3 has 15 amino acids. The V call is TRBV12-5, the J call TRBJ1-5, with a tentative D call TRBD1 (5 bases). The clonotype was recovered from a female donor with esophageal squamous cell carcinoma. The sequencing input was esophageal tumor tissue. The CDR3 sequence: CASGLEGVYYQPQHF. CDR3 DNA sequence: TGTGCTAGTGGTTTGGAAGGGGTCTATTATCAGCCCCAGCATTTT.